This T cell receptor (beta chain) was captured by sequencing in a study of shared clonotypes between healthy human individuals. Across the whole study: CD4 naive and CD4 memory each took three plates per donor, while CD8 naive took two and CD8 memory one. Notes on the study in general: An effect of sequencing depth on clonotype sharing among donors was expected. The generation probabilities recorded for non-shared clonotypes fell below those of clonotypes shared by all four donors.

TCRdb's table, derived via immunoSEQ multiplex PCR, lists solely in-frame clones and lacks some. The data show roughly 2.5 million clones, roughly 92% seen once. With regard to this clone: Its target is unknown.

Trimming removed 5 bases from V and 5 bases from J; junction bases left unmatched: 7. The germline CDR1 and CDR2 sequences are SGHTA and FQGNSA. There are 16 residues in the CDR3. Sequencing used naive CD4+ T cells sorted from blood. Subset here: CD45RA+ positively selected. The receptor comes from a man in his late teens or twenties in good health. The V gene is TRBV7-2, the J gene TRBJ2-3; TRBD2 agrees at 13 bases. CDR3 sequence: CASSPRLAGGLDTQYF. Here the CDR3 DNA reads TGTGCCAGCAGCCCTCGACTAGCGGGAGGTCTAGATACGCAGTATTTT.